Listed here is a single T cell receptor beta chain. V was pared by 1 base and J by 2 bases, with 6 bases between. Germline CDR1 and CDR2: SGHRS and YFSETQ. The CDR3 is made up of 13 amino acids. Source study methods: Nucleated cell number was recorded as an estimate derived from reference gene primer amplification. The protocol was immunoSEQ multiplex PCR, while the TCRdb copy is restricted to in-frame clones and leaves out a portion. V, J and clone size are taken as reported in that table, and D and trimming were inferred from the DNA itself. Among 20,000 to 30,000 clones listed, 81% were seen once. This entry comes from a study of blood T cell repertoires in COVID-19. Background on the study: Material from acute and convalescent COVID-19 was sourced from the United States, Italy and Spain. PBMCs, B-cell-depleted T cells, or T cells provided the cDNA or gDNA that made up the material.

The TCR comes from a man in his 70s with acute or convalescent COVID-19. J is TRBJ2-5 and V is TRBV5-1; unclear D gene. Sequencing input: peripheral blood. CDR3 amino acids: CASSLSVQETQYF. CDR3 sequence (DNA): TGCGCCAGCAGCTTGTCGGTGCAAGAGACCCAGTACTTC.